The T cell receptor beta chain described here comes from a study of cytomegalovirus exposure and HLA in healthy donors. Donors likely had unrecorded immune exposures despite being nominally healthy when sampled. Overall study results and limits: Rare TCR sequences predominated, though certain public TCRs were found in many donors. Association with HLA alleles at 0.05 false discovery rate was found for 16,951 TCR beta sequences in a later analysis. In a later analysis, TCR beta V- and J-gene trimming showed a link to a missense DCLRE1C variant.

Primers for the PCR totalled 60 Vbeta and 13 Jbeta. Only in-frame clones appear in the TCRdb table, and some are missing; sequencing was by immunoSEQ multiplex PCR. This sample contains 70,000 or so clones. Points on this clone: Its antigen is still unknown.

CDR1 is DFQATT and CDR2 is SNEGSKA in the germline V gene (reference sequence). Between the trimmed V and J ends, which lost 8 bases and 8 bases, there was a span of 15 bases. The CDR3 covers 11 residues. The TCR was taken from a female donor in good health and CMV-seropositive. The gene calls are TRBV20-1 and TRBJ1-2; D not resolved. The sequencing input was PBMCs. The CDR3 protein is CSSPGVWGYTF. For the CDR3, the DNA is TGCAGTTCCCCCGGGGTGTGGGGCTACACCTTC.